The 20 T cell receptor beta chains below come from one sample, sequenced in a study of T cell responses to AZD1222 COVID-19 vaccine (dated by TCRdb to the early 2020s). Per the publication, the time point label means: baseline before first vaccination. The method behind the library was the immunoSEQ multiplex PCR assay. Drawn from immuneACCESS, this table holds only the in-frame rearrangements with V and J called that TCRdb kept. Clones are partly lost; checked studies trace under half to an unresolved V gene and leave the rest unexplained. This sample gives 80,000 or so clones in total; 70% to 90% of them show up just once. The leading ten clones occupy less than 1.6% of the sample. Here the sequenced sample was peripheral blood, taken on day 0 of AZD1222 vaccination. These receptors came from an adult in good health.

The CDR3 loop is CASIILQGNYGYTF. The DNA for the CDR3 is TGTGCCAGCATTATCCTACAGGGCAACTATGGCTACACCTTC. This chain uses TRBV2 with TRBJ1-2; D might be TRBD1 (6 bases). V dropped 7 bases and J dropped 2 bases, with 14 bases sitting between them. CDR1 SNHLY and CDR2 FYNNEI come from the germline V gene. There are 14 residues in the CDR3.

The rearrangement uses TRBV10-1 and TRBJ1-2; weak D call: TRBD1 (5 bases). Trimming stripped 3 bases from V and 4 bases from J, with 9 bases between. Germline V gene sequence: CDR1 WNHNN, CDR2 SYGVQD (reference sequence). The CDR3 is made up of 13 amino acids. For the CDR3, the DNA is TGCGCCAGCAGTGACAGGGTTGGCTATGGCTACACCTTC. This codes for CASSDRVGYGYTF.

J is TRBJ1-1 and V is TRBV3-1 (or the pseudogene TRBV3-2); D unresolved. The CDR3 is 16 residues long. Trimming stripped 3 bases from V and 2 bases from J, with 16 bases between. Germline assignment: CDR1 LGHDT and CDR2 YNNKEL (reference sequence). This chain's CDR3 is CASSHGVSTSNTEAFF. The CDR3 coding sequence is TGTGCCAGCAGCCATGGGGTGTCCACATCTAACACTGAAGCTTTCTTT.

V usage is TRBV5-4 and J usage is TRBJ1-1; a weak D match, TRBD1 (6 bases). Germline V lookup: CDR1 SGHNT, CDR2 YYREEE (reference sequence). V dropped 1 base and J dropped 2 bases, with 18 bases sitting between them. The CDR3 totals 17 residues. Here the CDR3 DNA reads TGTGCCAGCAGCTTGCAGGGACGGCCAGGGACAAACACTGAAGCTTTCTTT. Protein sequence: CASSLQGRPGTNTEAFF.

The gene calls are TRBV27 and TRBJ2-7; D uncertain. The CDR3 is 14 amino acids. Germline V gene sequence: CDR1 MNHEY, CDR2 SMNVEV (reference sequence). Trimming pared 2 bases from V and 2 bases from J, leaving 10 bases between. CDR3 DNA: TGTGCCAGCAGTTTAACTCCCATGACCTACGAGCAGTACTTC. It is translated as CASSLTPMTYEQYF.

V gene TRBV6-5 combines with J gene TRBJ2-7; 7 bases are shared with TRBD1. Trimming at V came to 2 bases and at J to 2 bases, leaving 9 bases not matched to a gene. Germline CDR1 and CDR2: MNHEY and SVGAGI. The CDR3 length is 16 residues. The CDR3: CASSYGQERSAYEQYF. CDR3 bases: TGTGCCAGCAGTTACGGACAGGAAAGGAGCGCCTACGAGCAGTACTTC.

Turning to this clone: This specimen includes other DNA sequences encoding the same CDR3. The chain is built from TRBV3-1 (or the pseudogene TRBV3-2) and TRBJ1-6; D is undetermined. This CDR3 is 12 amino acids long. V was trimmed by 3 bases and J by 8 bases, leaving 5 bases between them. The germline gives CDR1 LGHDT, CDR2 YNNKEL (reference sequence). Written as DNA, the CDR3 is TGTGCCAGCAGCCAGGGTGATTCACCCCTCCACTTT. Translation: CASSQGDSPLHF.

The V and J genes are TRBV29-1 and TRBJ1-1; 8 bases agree with TRBD1. Germline CDR1 reads SQVTM; CDR2 reads ANQGSEA. This CDR3 comprises 14 residues. V lost 5 bases and J lost 0; bases outside the gene matches: 5. CDR3 sequence reads: CSVRTGLLNTEAFF. The CDR3 DNA sequence: TGCAGCGTTCGGACAGGGCTATTGAACACTGAAGCTTTCTTT.

This rearrangement joins TRBV7-9 to TRBJ1-2; D ambiguous. V lost 1 base to trimming and J lost 1 base, with 7 bases between them. Looked up from germline, CDR1 is SEHNR and CDR2 is FQNEAQ (reference sequence). This CDR3 region has 14 residues. The CDR3 loop reads CASSLVGFNYGYTF. CDR3 coding DNA: TGTGCCAGCAGCTTAGTCGGATTTAACTATGGCTACACCTTC.

This clone appeared once. The chain employs TRBV6-1 and TRBJ2-5, with D perhaps matching TRBD1 (6 bases). V was clipped by 1 base and J by 2 bases, with 23 bases between them. The germline V gene encodes CDR1 MNHNS and CDR2 SASEGT. This CDR3 spans 19 amino acids. CDR3 amino acids: CASSEDPARTGRTQETQYF. The CDR3 DNA is TGTGCCAGCAGTGAAGACCCTGCAAGAACAGGGAGAACTCAAGAGACCCAGTACTTC.

In DNA, the CDR3 is TGTGCCAGCGGCTCCTATAATTCACCCCTCCACTTT. Protein: CASGSYNSPLHF. This chain connects TRBV7-9 to TRBJ1-6; D is uncertain. V was trimmed by 8 bases and J by 0 bases, leaving 2 bases between them. Germline V gene sequence: CDR1 SEHNR, CDR2 FQNEAQ (reference sequence). This CDR3 comprises 12 residues.

J is TRBJ1-1 and V is TRBV23-1, with 8 nucleotides matching TRBD1. TRBV23-1 is given ORF status, its function remaining uncertain. CDR3 length: 19 amino acids. With 0 bases clipped from V and 5 bases from J, the junction kept 17 bases outside the gene matches. CDR3 region: CASSQSSSQIRGRWTEAFF. The DNA of the CDR3 is TGCGCCAGCAGTCAATCGAGTTCACAGATCAGGGGGCGATGGACTGAAGCTTTCTTT.

The chain links TRBV19 to TRBJ2-1; 16 bases align to TRBD2. CDR3 length equals 16 residues. CDR1 LNHDA and CDR2 SQIVND come from the germline V gene (reference sequence). V trimming: 5 bases; J trimming: 7 bases; junction bases outside the gene matches: 5. CDR3 sequence (DNA): TGTGCCAGTAGTCCCCCGGGACTAGCGGGGGGGAATGAGCAGTTCTTC. Translated, it gives CASSPPGLAGGNEQFF. The whole variable domain, remainder taken from reference TRBV19 and TRBJ2-1, is DGGITQSPKYLFRKEGQNVTLSCEQNLNHDAMYWYRQDPGQGLRLIYYSQIVNDFQKGDIAEGYSVSREKKESFPLTVTSAQKNPTAFYLCASSPPGLAGGNEQFFGPGTRLTVL.

V is TRBV5-1 and J is TRBJ1-2, with 8 bases that match TRBD1. The V gene end was trimmed by 0 bases and the J gene end by 3 bases; junction bases not matched to a gene: 16. The CDR3 runs to 19 residues. Germline V CDR1 and CDR2: SGHRS, YFSETQ. The CDR3 nucleotides are TGCGCCAGCAGCTTGGGGCGGGACAGGAGCTTCCTATCCGACTATGGCTACACCTTC. This translates into CASSLGRDRSFLSDYGYTF.

The rearrangement uses TRBV27 and TRBJ1-2; 9 bases are a match to TRBD1. This CDR3 region has 18 residues. The J segment lost 5 bases and the V segment lost 5 bases, leaving 18 bases of the junction unmatched. Germline V gene data show CDR1 as MNHEY and CDR2 as SMNVEV (reference sequence). The CDR3 region has the DNA TGTGCCAGCAGTCCCGGGACAGGGATCCCTGTAGGGGCTTATGGCTACACCTTC. This gives the protein CASSPGTGIPVGAYGYTF.

The rearrangement uses TRBV7-2 and TRBJ2-3, with 8 bases lining up with TRBD2. CDR1 SGHTA and CDR2 FQGNSA come from the germline V gene. V lost 5 bases to trimming and J lost 2 bases; unmatched junction nucleotides: 9. The CDR3 consists of 16 residues. The CDR3 bases are TGTGCCAGCAGCCCATTTCGCGGGAGGACCACAGATACGCAGTATTTT. Encoded protein: CASSPFRGRTTDTQYF.

The gene calls are TRBV5-1 and TRBJ1-1; no reliable D call. This CDR3 region has 15 residues. V was pared by 6 bases and J by 0 bases, with 15 bases between. CDR1 and CDR2 from the germline V gene are SGHRS and YFSETQ. DNA of the CDR3: TGCGCCAGCACCGTCAGGCCCAACATGAACACTGAAGCTTTCTTT. Translated, it gives CASTVRPNMNTEAFF.

V gene TRBV7-3 combines with J gene TRBJ2-5; 9 bases align to TRBD2. Germline CDR1 is SGHTA and CDR2 is FQGTGA. J lost 4 bases, V lost 5 bases, and 11 bases had no gene match. This CDR3 spans 16 amino acids. The DNA of the CDR3 is TGTGCCAGCAGCCGAGGGGTGGCGGGAGGGTTAGAGACCCAGTACTTC. It is translated as CASSRGVAGGLETQYF.

A note on this clone: Just one base apart from a much larger clone, this may be a read error. This chain uses TRBV13 with TRBJ1-1; 9 bases are a match to TRBD1. Germline CDR1 is PRHDT and CDR2 is FYEKMQ (reference sequence). The CDR3 covers 14 residues. J was trimmed by 1 base and V by 5 bases; bases with no gene match: 2. CDR3 in DNA: TGTGCCAGCAGCCTGGGACAGGGGAACACTGAAGCTTTCTTT. It yields the protein CASSLGQGNTEAFF. The complete variable domain, with remaining parts taken from reference TRBV13 and TRBJ1-1, reads AAGVIQSPRHLIKEKRETATLKCYPIPRHDTVYWYQQGPGQDPQFLISFYEKMQSDKGSIPDRFSAQQFSDYHSELNMSSLELGDSALYFCASSLGQGNTEAFFGQGTRLTVV.

The rearrangement links TRBV6-5 to TRBJ2-2, with 8 bases aligning to TRBD2. Trimming took 2 bases from V and 11 from J; bases not matched to a gene: 13. The germline gives CDR1 MNHEY, CDR2 SVGAGI. The CDR3 contains 16 residues. CDR3 residues: CASSYLRSGRGIELFF. The CDR3 region has the DNA TGTGCCAGCAGTTACCTCCGCAGCGGGAGAGGTATAGAGCTGTTTTTT.